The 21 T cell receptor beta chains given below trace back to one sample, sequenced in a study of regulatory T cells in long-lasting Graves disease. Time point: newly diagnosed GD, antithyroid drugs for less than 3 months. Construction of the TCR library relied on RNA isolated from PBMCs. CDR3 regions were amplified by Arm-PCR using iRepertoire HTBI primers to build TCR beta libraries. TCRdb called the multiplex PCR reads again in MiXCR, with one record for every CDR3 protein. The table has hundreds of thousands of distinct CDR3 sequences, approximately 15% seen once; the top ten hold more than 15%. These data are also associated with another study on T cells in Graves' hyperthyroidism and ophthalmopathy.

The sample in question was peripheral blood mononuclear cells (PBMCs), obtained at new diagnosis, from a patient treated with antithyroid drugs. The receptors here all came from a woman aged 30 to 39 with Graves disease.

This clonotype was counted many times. The CDR3 here is CASSPTVRTQYF. CDR3 nucleotide sequence: TGCGCCAGCAGTCCTACTGTACGCACGCAGTATTTT. This sequence joins TRBV10-2 and TRBJ2-3; D gene uncertain. V was clipped by 5 bases and J by 9 bases, with 12 bases between them. The CDR3 contains 12 residues. The germline CDR1 and CDR2 sequences are WSHSY and SAAADI.

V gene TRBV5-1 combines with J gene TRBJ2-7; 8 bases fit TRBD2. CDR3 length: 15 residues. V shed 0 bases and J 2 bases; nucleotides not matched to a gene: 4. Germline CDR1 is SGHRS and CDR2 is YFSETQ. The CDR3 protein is CASSLAGRAPYEQYF. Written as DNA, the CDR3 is TGCGCCAGCAGCTTGGCCGGGAGGGCTCCCTACGAGCAGTACTTC. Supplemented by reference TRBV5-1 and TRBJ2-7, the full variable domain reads KAGVTQTPRYLIKTRGQQVTLSCSPISGHRSVSWYQQTPGQGLQFLFEYFSETQRNKGNFPGRFSGRQFSNSRSEMNVSTLELGDSALYLCASSLAGRAPYEQYFGPGTRLTVT.

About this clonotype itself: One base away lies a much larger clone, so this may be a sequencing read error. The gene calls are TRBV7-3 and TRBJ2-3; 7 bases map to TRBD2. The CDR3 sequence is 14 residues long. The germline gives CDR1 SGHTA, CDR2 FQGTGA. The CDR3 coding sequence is TGTGCCAGCAGCTCAGCGGGGTACACAGATACGAAGTATTTT. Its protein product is CASSSAGYTDTKYF.

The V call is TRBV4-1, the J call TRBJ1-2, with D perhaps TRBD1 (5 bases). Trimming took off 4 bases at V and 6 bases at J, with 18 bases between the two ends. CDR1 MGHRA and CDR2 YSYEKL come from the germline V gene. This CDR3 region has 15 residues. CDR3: CASSPNLGLGHGYTF. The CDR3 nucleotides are TGCGCCAGCAGCCCCAATTTGGGGTTGGGGCATGGCTACACCTTC.

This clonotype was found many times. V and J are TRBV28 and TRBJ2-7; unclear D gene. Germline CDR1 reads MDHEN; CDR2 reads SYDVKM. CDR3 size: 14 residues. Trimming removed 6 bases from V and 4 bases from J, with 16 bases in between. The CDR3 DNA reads TGTGCCAGCAGGGTGATGGCGGAAGTATACGAGCAGTACTTC. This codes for CASRVMAEVYEQYF.

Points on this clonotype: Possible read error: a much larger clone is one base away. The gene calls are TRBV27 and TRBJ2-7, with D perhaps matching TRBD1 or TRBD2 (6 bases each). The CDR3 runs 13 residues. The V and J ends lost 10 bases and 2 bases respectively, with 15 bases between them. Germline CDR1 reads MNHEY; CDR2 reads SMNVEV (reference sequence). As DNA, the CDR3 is TGTGCCACGCGGGACAAATCCGCCTACGAGCAGTACTTC. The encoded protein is CATRDKSAYEQYF.

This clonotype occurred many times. The CDR3 DNA reads as TGTGCCAGCAGCCGTGGACAGTTTAGCGGTCAGCCCCAGCATTTT. Translation gives CASSRGQFSGQPQHF. This sequence joins TRBV5-6 and TRBJ1-5, with a possible D match to TRBD1 (6 bases). Trimming cost V 4 bases and J 6 bases, with 17 bases left between them. Germline CDR1 SGHDT, CDR2 YYEEEE. CDR3 size: 15 residues. The whole variable domain, remainder taken from reference TRBV5-6 and TRBJ1-5, is DAGVTQSPTHLIKTRGQQVTLRCSPKSGHDTVSWYQQALGQGPQFIFQYYEEEERQRGNFPDRFSGHQFPNYSSELNVNALLLGDSALYLCASSRGQFSGQPQHFGDGTRLSIL.

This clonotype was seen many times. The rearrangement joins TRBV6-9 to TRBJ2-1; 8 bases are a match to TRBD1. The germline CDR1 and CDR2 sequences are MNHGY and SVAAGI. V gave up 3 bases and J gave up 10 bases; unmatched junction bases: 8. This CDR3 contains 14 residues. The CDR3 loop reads CASSYPGTGSEQFF. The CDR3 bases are TGTGCCAGCAGTTACCCCGGGACAGGTAGCGAGCAGTTCTTC.

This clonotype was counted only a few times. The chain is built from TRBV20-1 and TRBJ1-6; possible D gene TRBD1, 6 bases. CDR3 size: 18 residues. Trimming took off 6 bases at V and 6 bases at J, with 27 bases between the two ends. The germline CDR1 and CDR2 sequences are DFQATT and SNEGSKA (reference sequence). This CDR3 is CSANPPGASPYSNSPLHF. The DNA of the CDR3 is TGCAGTGCGAATCCCCCGGGGGCCAGCCCTTATAGTAATTCACCCCTCCACTTT.

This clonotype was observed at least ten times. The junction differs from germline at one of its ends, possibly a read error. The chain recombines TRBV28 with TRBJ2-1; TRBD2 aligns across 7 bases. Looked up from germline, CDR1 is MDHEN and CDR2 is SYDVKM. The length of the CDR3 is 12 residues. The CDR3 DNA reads TGTGCCAGCAGTTTTCCGGCGGGAGCCCCCCACTTC. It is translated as CASSFPAGAPHF.

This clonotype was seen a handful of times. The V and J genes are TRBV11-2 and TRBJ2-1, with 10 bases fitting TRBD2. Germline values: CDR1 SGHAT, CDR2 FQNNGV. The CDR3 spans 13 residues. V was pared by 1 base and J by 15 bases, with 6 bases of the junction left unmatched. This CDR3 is CASSLGLAGETFF. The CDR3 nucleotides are TGTGCCAGCAGCTTAGGCCTAGCGGGAGAGACGTTCTTC.

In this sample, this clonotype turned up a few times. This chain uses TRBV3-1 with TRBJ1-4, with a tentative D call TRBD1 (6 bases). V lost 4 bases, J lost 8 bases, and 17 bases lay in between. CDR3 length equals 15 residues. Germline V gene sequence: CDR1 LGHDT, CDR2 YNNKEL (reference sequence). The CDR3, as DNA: TGTGCCAGCAGCCTCTCACAGGGCTTACGGGAAAAACTGTTTTTT. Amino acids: CASSLSQGLREKLFF.

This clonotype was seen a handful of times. The CDR3 sequence: CASSQDRENGYTF. The CDR3 DNA reads TGTGCCAGCAGCCAGGACAGGGAGAATGGCTACACCTTC. V usage is TRBV4-2 and J usage is TRBJ1-2, with 8 bases lining up with TRBD1. The V segment lost 3 bases and the J segment 6 bases; nucleotides outside the gene matches: 3. The germline V gene has CDR1 LGHNA and CDR2 YNFKEQ. CDR3 length: 13 residues.

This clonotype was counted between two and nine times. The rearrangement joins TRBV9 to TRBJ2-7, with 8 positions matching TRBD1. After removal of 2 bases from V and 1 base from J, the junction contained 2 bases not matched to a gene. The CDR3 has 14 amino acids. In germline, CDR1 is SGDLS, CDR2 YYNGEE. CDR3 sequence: CASSVRTGSYEQYF. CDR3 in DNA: TGTGCCAGCAGCGTGAGGACAGGGTCCTACGAGCAGTACTTC. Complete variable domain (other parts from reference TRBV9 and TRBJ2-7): DSGVTQTPKHLITATGQRVTLRCSPRSGDLSVYWYQQSLDQGLQFLIQYYNGEERAKGNILERFSAQQFPDLHSELNLSSLELGDSALYFCASSVRTGSYEQYFGPGTRLTVT.

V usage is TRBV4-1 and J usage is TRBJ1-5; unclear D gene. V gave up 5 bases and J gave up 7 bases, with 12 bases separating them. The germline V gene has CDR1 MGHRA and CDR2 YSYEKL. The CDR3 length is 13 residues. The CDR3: CASSVGAEQPQHF. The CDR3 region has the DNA TGCGCCAGCAGCGTTGGAGCGGAGCAGCCCCAGCATTTT.

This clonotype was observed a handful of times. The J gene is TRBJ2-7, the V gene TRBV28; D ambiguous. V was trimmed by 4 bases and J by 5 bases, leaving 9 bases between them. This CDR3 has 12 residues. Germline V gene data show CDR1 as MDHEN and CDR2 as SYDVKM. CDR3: CASSSSWNEQYF. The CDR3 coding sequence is TGTGCCAGCAGTTCGTCGTGGAACGAGCAGTACTTC.

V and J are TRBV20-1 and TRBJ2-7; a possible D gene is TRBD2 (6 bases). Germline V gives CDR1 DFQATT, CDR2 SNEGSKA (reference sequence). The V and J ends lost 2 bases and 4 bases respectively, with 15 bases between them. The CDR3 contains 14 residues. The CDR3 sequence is CSARIAERSYEQYF. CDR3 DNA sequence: TGCAGTGCTAGAATAGCGGAAAGGAGTTACGAGCAGTACTTC.

In nucleotides, the CDR3 is TGCGCCAGCAGCCAAGATTTCGAGGGGGAGGTTGCAGATACGCAGTATTTT. Translating gives CASSQDFEGEVADTQYF. The chain links TRBV4-1 to TRBJ2-3, with D perhaps TRBD1 or TRBD2 (6 bases each). The CDR3 is 17 amino acids. Germline V gene data show CDR1 as MGHRA and CDR2 as YSYEKL. V shed 0 bases and J shed 4 bases, with 17 bases lying between them.

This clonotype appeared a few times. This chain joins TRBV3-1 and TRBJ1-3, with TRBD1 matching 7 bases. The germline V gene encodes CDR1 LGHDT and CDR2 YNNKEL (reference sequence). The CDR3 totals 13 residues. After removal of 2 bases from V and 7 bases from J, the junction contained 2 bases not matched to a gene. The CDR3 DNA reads TGTGCCAGCAGCCAATTGACAGGGAACACCATATATTTT. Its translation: CASSQLTGNTIYF.

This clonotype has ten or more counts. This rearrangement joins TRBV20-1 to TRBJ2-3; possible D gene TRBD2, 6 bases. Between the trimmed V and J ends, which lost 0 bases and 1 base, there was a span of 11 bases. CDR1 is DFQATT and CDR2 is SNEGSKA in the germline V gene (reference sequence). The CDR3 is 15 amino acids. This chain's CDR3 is CSAREPGVRTDTQYF. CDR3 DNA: TGCAGTGCTAGAGAGCCGGGAGTTCGCACAGATACGCAGTATTTT.

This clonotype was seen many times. CDR3 in amino acids: CASSKTTVNAEAFF. CDR3 nucleotide sequence: TGCGCCAGCAGCAAAACCACGGTCAACGCTGAAGCTTTCTTT. The chain recombines TRBV10-1 with TRBJ1-1; no firm D call. CDR3 length: 14 amino acids. V lost 6 bases and J 6 bases, leaving 17 bases between the germline ends. Per germline, CDR1 WNHNN and CDR2 SYGVQD (reference sequence).